This T cell receptor (beta chain) was observed in a study of blood T cell repertoires in COVID-19 (TCRdb year 2020). Regarding the study in general: Samples from collaborators originated in the United States, Italy and Spain and spanned both the acute and convalescent phases of COVID-19. The material from the prospective study consisted of cDNA or gDNA derived from T cells, B-cell-depleted T cells, or PBMCs. Deeply sampled blood TCRbeta repertoires from subjects exposed to, actively infected with, or recovered from COVID-19 were included in the dataset. The repertoires were made available in a free public database intended to serve as a resource for research on the immune response to SARS-CoV-2. The samples were drawn from the first 160 participants of the ongoing ImmuneRACE study and from 1,254 subjects provided by 6 global collaborators. Sample metadata almost always included a de-identified subject ID, COVID-19 status, age in years and sex. Where HLA class I and class II types were available, the types were taken from metadata supplied by the sample provider, not from assay-based typing.

One collaborating source in Seattle enrolled patients while the patients were actively infected and followed the patients over time throughout the course of disease. Collaborating institutions collected whole blood in K2EDTA tubes following their own protocols. Collaborator samples were shipped for TCRbeta analysis as frozen whole blood, isolated PBMCs, or DNA extracted from either sample type. Points on this clone: Its cognate antigen has yet to be identified. Base quality data are lacking; no much larger clone is found one base away.

The CDR3 sequence holds 15 residues, the cysteine and phenylalanine included. Kept here is only the CDR3 DNA, which spans 45 bases and is read in frame from base 1. According to the germline V gene, CDR1 reads ENHRY and CDR2 reads SYGVKD. The V end gives up 3 bases and the J end 5 bases, leaving 6 bases in the junction not matched to a gene. The immunoSEQ Assay, a bias-controlled multiplex PCR, was used to amplify TCRbeta CDR3 regions from genomic DNA. The original methods were these. Nucleated cell counts per sample were estimated from amplification of reference gene primers within the assay. To quantify the absolute abundance of each unique TCRbeta CDR3 rearrangement, sequence reads were collapsed and filtered. Productive Simpson clonality was computed per sample as the square root of Simpson's diversity index over productive rearrangements. Not all clones reach the TCRdb copy of this immuneACCESS table, which keeps in-frame sequences only. Checked studies attribute under half of the gap to unresolved V genes and leave the rest unexplained. V, J and clone size reflect that table, while D and trimming were determined from the DNA. This sample is represented by about 11,000 clones; about three quarters of them were singletons. In total, the top ten clones hold 6% to 7.5% of the sample.

Results and caveats for the whole study, not just this receptor: Clinical and demographic metadata were provided uncurated, with the amount varying by source and participant.

The source material was peripheral blood. The V and J genes are TRBV10-3 and TRBJ2-7, with TRBD1 matching 11 junction bases. The TCR sequence derives from a man in his 60s with COVID-19, enrolled during active disease. The DNA reads as follows: TGTGCCATCAGTGATAAAGGACAGGGGGCCGACGAGCAGTACTTC. This yields the protein CAISDKGQGADEQYF.